The 30 T cell receptor beta chains below come from one sample, sequenced in a study of control samples from healthy donors and cancer patients. Repertoires were generated with immunoSEQ multiplex PCR, while TCRdb's copy carries only in-frame clones and drops some. In the table there are 100,000 to 150,000 clones, 80% to 95% of which are singletons. Sequences were obtained from blood. The receptors stem from a man in his forties or fifties in good health.

This chain uses TRBV5-4 with TRBJ1-6, with a tentative D call TRBD1 (5 bases). Germline V CDR1 and CDR2: SGHNT, YYREEE (reference sequence). V was clipped by 7 bases and J by 7 bases, with 9 bases between them. The CDR3 loop spans 12 amino acids. The CDR3 region has the DNA TGTGCCAGCGGTCAGGGAAATTCACCCCTCCACTTT. Translation: CASGQGNSPLHF.

This chain connects TRBV7-8 to TRBJ2-7; D is unresolved. Germline V gives CDR1 SGHVS, CDR2 FQNEAQ. This CDR3 region has 12 residues. Trimming left V 1 base short and J 3 bases short, with 4 bases between. The CDR3 DNA is TGTGCCAGCAGCTTAGATGTCTACGAGCAGTACTTC. As protein: CASSLDVYEQYF.

The chain links TRBV5-5 to TRBJ1-1; perhaps TRBD1 as D (5 bases). Germline values: CDR1 SGHKS, CDR2 YYEKEE (reference sequence). The CDR3 is 13 residues long. V was pared by 4 bases and J by 4 bases, with 11 bases between. The CDR3 loop reads CASSERRGTEAFF. CDR3 DNA sequence: TGTGCCAGCAGCGAGAGGAGGGGCACTGAAGCTTTCTTT.

This clone came up a few times. The chain links TRBV7-6 to TRBJ2-2; no clear D gene. This CDR3 has 13 amino acids. Germline lookup yields CDR1 SGHVS and CDR2 FNYEAQ. Trimming took off 8 bases at V and 5 bases at J, with 12 bases between the two ends. CDR3 residues: CASELVKTGELFF. CDR3 nucleotide sequence: TGTGCCAGCGAGCTAGTGAAGACCGGGGAGCTGTTTTTT. The full variable domain, with the rest looked up from reference TRBV7-6 and TRBJ2-2, is GAGVSQSPRYKVTKRGQDVALRCDPISGHVSLYWYRQALGQGPEFLTYFNYEAQQDKSGLPNDRFSAERPEGSISTLTIQRTEQRDSAMYRCASELVKTGELFFGEGSRLTVL.

The J gene is TRBJ1-5, the V gene TRBV2, with TRBD1 matching over 7 bases. V lost 4 bases, J lost 3 bases, and 9 bases stayed unmatched. Germline CDR1 is SNHLY and CDR2 is FYNNEI. The CDR3 consists of 16 residues. The CDR3 sequence: CASSGRGRRDNQPQHF. For the CDR3, the DNA is TGTGCCAGCAGTGGGAGGGGGCGGCGAGACAATCAGCCCCAGCATTTT.

This clone was observed a single time. The CDR3 here is CASSFLREGMNTEAFF. The CDR3 DNA reads as TGTGCCAGCAGTTTTCTGCGGGAGGGAATGAACACTGAAGCTTTCTTT. The genes are TRBV28 and TRBJ1-1, with unresolved D. The CDR3 has 16 residues. V was trimmed by 3 bases and J by 0 bases, leaving 14 bases between them. The germline CDR1 and CDR2 sequences are MDHEN and SYDVKM.

The rearrangement uses TRBV5-4 and TRBJ2-1; D tentatively fits TRBD1 or TRBD2 (5 bases each). Germline V gene sequence: CDR1 SGHNT, CDR2 YYREEE (reference sequence). Trimming removed 4 bases at V and 6 bases at J, with 11 bases between. The CDR3 has 13 residues. The CDR3 region is CASSTRDGNEQFF. The CDR3 DNA follows: TGTGCCAGCAGCACCCGGGACGGCAATGAGCAGTTCTTC. Full variable domain (rest looked up from reference TRBV5-4 and TRBJ2-1): ETGVTQSPTHLIKTRGQQVTLRCSSQSGHNTVSWYQQALGQGPQFIFQYYREEENGRGNFPPRFSGLQFPNYSSELNVNALELDDSALYLCASSTRDGNEQFFGPGTRLTVL.

This sequence joins TRBV12-3 or TRBV12-4 and TRBJ1-2, with 9 bases fitting TRBD1. The CDR3 is 13 residues long. Trimming at V came to 6 bases and at J to 8 bases, leaving 7 bases not matched to a gene. CDR3: CASSLRGQGGYTF. The CDR3 DNA is TGTGCCAGCAGCCTCCGGGGACAGGGAGGCTACACCTTC.

The chain employs TRBV5-6 and TRBJ2-3; 10 bases agree with TRBD2. The CDR3 runs 15 residues. V dropped 4 bases and J dropped 2; count of bases not matched to a gene: 4. Per the germline V gene, CDR1 is SGHDT and CDR2 is YYEEEE. The CDR3 here is CASSGGLAFTDTQYF. CDR3 sequence (DNA): TGTGCCAGCAGCGGGGGACTAGCGTTCACAGATACGCAGTATTTT.

J is TRBJ2-3 and V is TRBV24-1; D gene ambiguous. The CDR3 consists of 12 residues. V was pared by 8 bases and J by 6 bases, with 11 bases between. The germline CDR1 and CDR2 sequences are KGHDR and SFDVKD. The CDR3: CATKAPKDTQYF. The CDR3 region has the DNA TGTGCCACCAAGGCACCGAAGGATACGCAGTATTTT.

This sequence joins TRBV19 and TRBJ1-5, with D unclear. Germline CDR1 is LNHDA and CDR2 is SQIVND (reference sequence). V shed 7 bases and J shed 5 bases, with 9 bases lying between them. This CDR3 region has 12 residues. The CDR3 nucleotides are TGTGCCAGTACCATTCCAGATCAGCCCCAGCATTTT. Translation gives CASTIPDQPQHF. Together with reference TRBV19 and TRBJ1-5, the CDR3 gives the full variable domain: DGGITQSPKYLFRKEGQNVTLSCEQNLNHDAMYWYRQDPGQGLRLIYYSQIVNDFQKGDIAEGYSVSREKKESFPLTVTSAQKNPTAFYLCASTIPDQPQHFGDGTRLSIL.

The V gene is TRBV20-1, the J gene TRBJ2-5; 12 bases line up with TRBD2. The CDR3 spans 16 residues. Germline V gene data show CDR1 as DFQATT and CDR2 as SNEGSKA (reference sequence). The V and J ends lost 3 bases and 4 bases, in that order; junction bases with no gene match: 9. The CDR3 region has the DNA TGCAGTGCTAGTCCCTTGACTAGCGGGGGTGTAGAGACCCAGTACTTC. Amino acid sequence: CSASPLTSGGVETQYF.

The V call is TRBV6-5, the J call TRBJ2-1, with D perhaps TRBD2 (6 bases). V was cut by 6 bases and J by 8 bases, with 20 bases left in between. Germline values: CDR1 MNHEY, CDR2 SVGAGI. This CDR3 has 15 amino acids. CDR3 residues: CASRYERVNWDEQFF. Written as DNA, the CDR3 is TGTGCCAGCAGATACGAGCGGGTTAACTGGGATGAGCAGTTCTTC.

The chain combines TRBV6-5 with TRBJ2-2; 7 bases map to TRBD1. The CDR3 loop spans 16 amino acids. J gave up 6 bases and V 2 bases, and 9 bases lay outside the gene matches. Germline-derived CDR1 and CDR2 are MNHEY and SVGAGI. The CDR3 loop is CASSYRNTGAPGELFF. CDR3 DNA: TGTGCCAGCAGTTACAGAAATACAGGGGCGCCCGGGGAGCTGTTTTTT.

V usage is TRBV29-1 and J usage is TRBJ2-7; 9 positions agree with TRBD1. The CDR3 spans 14 residues. Germline V gene data show CDR1 as SQVTM and CDR2 as ANQGSEA. The junction had 5 bases not matched to a gene; V was cut back by 4 bases and J by 1 base. The CDR3 here is CSVARDRESYEQYF. In DNA form, the CDR3 reads TGCAGCGTTGCCCGGGACAGGGAATCCTACGAGCAGTACTTC.

The rearrangement uses TRBV2 and TRBJ1-1; 8 nucleotides line up with TRBD1. This CDR3 is built from 16 residues. Losses at the gene ends were 5 bases for V and 1 base for J; bases not matched to a gene: 9. The germline gives CDR1 SNHLY, CDR2 FYNNEI. The CDR3 nucleotides are TGTGCCAGCAGTTACGGACAGGGTGTCCCGAACACTGAAGCTTTCTTT. Translated, it gives CASSYGQGVPNTEAFF.

The chain combines TRBV18 with TRBJ2-2, with D uncertain. This CDR3 is built from 16 residues. The germline V gene encodes CDR1 KGHSH and CDR2 LQKENI. Between the trimmed V and J ends, which lost 4 bases and 2 bases, there was a span of 14 bases. The CDR3 sequence: CASSRRVQFNTGELFF. For the CDR3, the DNA is TGTGCCAGCTCACGAAGGGTACAGTTTAACACCGGGGAGCTGTTTTTT.

The chain joins TRBV4-1 to TRBJ1-2; no clear D gene. The CDR3 has 14 amino acids. Germline values: CDR1 MGHRA, CDR2 YSYEKL. V dropped 5 bases and J dropped 3 bases, with 13 bases sitting between them. The DNA of the CDR3 is TGCGCCAGCAGCACCCACGCATCGGACTATGGCTACACCTTC. Translated: CASSTHASDYGYTF.

The rearrangement joins TRBV7-8 to TRBJ2-1; perhaps TRBD1 as D (5 bases). Between the trimmed V and J ends, which lost 2 bases and 1 base, there was a span of 9 bases. CDR1 is SGHVS, CDR2 FQNEAQ, per germline. The CDR3 contains 15 residues. In DNA form, the CDR3 reads TGTGCCAGCAGCTTATGGGCAGGGTCCTACAATGAGCAGTTCTTC. Translation gives CASSLWAGSYNEQFF.

The chain combines TRBV5-4 with TRBJ1-4; 8 bases are a match to TRBD1. The CDR3 covers 13 residues. The germline V gene has CDR1 SGHNT and CDR2 YYREEE (reference sequence). After removal of 4 bases from V and 11 bases from J, the junction contained 7 bases not matched to a gene. CDR3 residues: CASSRRDRPKLFF. In DNA, the CDR3 is TGTGCCAGCAGCCGCCGGGACAGGCCCAAACTGTTTTTT.

The chain employs TRBV7-8 and TRBJ2-3; 12 bases align to TRBD2. The CDR3 loop spans 20 amino acids. Trimming cost V 1 base and J 0 bases; bases outside gene matches: 11. The V gene's germline CDR1 is SGHVS and CDR2 FQNEAQ. The CDR3 protein is CASSLVELAGGNLSTDTQYF. CDR3 bases: TGTGCCAGCAGCTTAGTCGAACTAGCGGGGGGAAACCTGAGCACAGATACGCAGTATTTT.

Comments on this clone: The CDR3 carries no conserved terminal phenylalanine or tryptophan, so it likely arises from a read error. The chain links TRBV30 to TRBJ1-2; no clear D gene. The CDR3 runs to 17 residues. The V gene lost 0 bases and the J gene lost 0 bases, with 17 bases spanning the gap. The germline CDR1 and CDR2 sequences are GTSNPN and SVGIG (reference sequence). The CDR3 protein is CAWSVRPGSRANYGYTL. Written as DNA, the CDR3 is TGTGCCTGGAGTGTAAGACCGGGGTCCCGGGCTAACTATGGCTACACCCTC.

The chain links TRBV20-1 to TRBJ2-7; unclear D gene. CDR1 DFQATT and CDR2 SNEGSKA come from the germline V gene (reference sequence). This CDR3 has 11 amino acids. Trimming cost V 6 bases and J 5 bases, with 11 bases left between them. The CDR3 spells CSATHGDEQYF. CDR3 coding DNA: TGCAGTGCCACTCATGGGGACGAGCAGTACTTC.

The chain links TRBV6-2 or TRBV6-3 to TRBJ1-2; D gene ambiguous. Trimming cost V 3 bases and J 1 base, with 0 bases left between them. The germline CDR1 and CDR2 sequences are MNHEY and SVGEGT. The CDR3 sequence is 11 residues long. DNA for the CDR3: TGTGCCAGCAGTTATAACTATGGCTACACCTTC. It codes for CASSYNYGYTF.

The rearrangement uses TRBV7-2 and TRBJ2-1; 10 bases align to TRBD2. CDR3 length: 16 residues. Germline V lookup: CDR1 SGHTA, CDR2 FQGNSA. Unmatched junction bases numbered 6, after V lost 1 base and J lost 6 bases. The CDR3 region has the DNA TGTGCCAGCAGCTTAGTCGTTCTAGCGGGGGCCAATGAGCAGTTCTTC. This gives the protein CASSLVVLAGANEQFF. Based on the CDR3 plus reference TRBV7-2 and TRBJ2-1, the full variable domain is GAGVSQSPSNKVTEKGKDVELRCDPISGHTALYWYRQSLGQGLEFLIYFQGNSAPDKSGLPSDRFSAERTGGSVSTLTIQRTQQEDSAVYLCASSLVVLAGANEQFFGPGTRLTVL.

This clone appeared a single time. CDR3 sequence (DNA): TGTGCCAGCAGTCCCCCCGGACAGGGCAGCTCTGGAAACACCATATATTTT. Its translation: CASSPPGQGSSGNTIYF. V and J are TRBV28 and TRBJ1-3, with 8 bases lining up with TRBD1. This CDR3 spans 17 amino acids. V lost 5 bases and J lost 0; bases outside the gene matches: 9. Germline V lookup: CDR1 MDHEN, CDR2 SYDVKM.

The rearrangement joins TRBV28 to TRBJ1-2; possibly TRBD1 for D (5 bases). The CDR3 sequence is 14 residues long. The germline CDR1 and CDR2 sequences are MDHEN and SYDVKM. V lost 6 bases and J lost 2, with 13 bases in between. The CDR3 DNA is TGTGCCAGCAGCAGGGCAGGGTCCAACTATGGCTACACCTTC. Translated, it gives CASSRAGSNYGYTF.

The chain combines TRBV5-8 with TRBJ2-7; D remains ambiguous. The CDR3 loop spans 14 amino acids. CDR1 and CDR2 from the germline V gene are SGHTS and YDEGEE. Trimming stripped 0 bases from V and 6 bases from J, with 13 bases between. CDR3 loop: CASSLVNSPFEQYF. CDR3 DNA sequence: TGTGCCAGCAGCTTGGTAAATTCGCCTTTCGAGCAGTACTTC.

CDR3 nucleotides: TGTGCCTGGAGGCCGATGAACTATGGCTACACCTTC. As protein: CAWRPMNYGYTF. This chain connects TRBV30 to TRBJ1-2; no firm D call. This CDR3 has 12 amino acids. V was shortened by 3 bases and J by 2 bases, with 7 bases between the two germline ends. CDR1 is GTSNPN, CDR2 SVGIG, per germline (reference sequence).

This chain links TRBV28 with TRBJ1-1; 8 bases align to TRBD1. J gave up 3 bases and V 6 bases, and 6 bases lay outside the gene matches. There are 14 residues in the CDR3. Germline lookup yields CDR1 MDHEN and CDR2 SYDVKM. The CDR3 coding sequence is TGTGCCAGCAGACAACGGGACAGGCACACTGAAGCTTTCTTT. The encoded protein is CASRQRDRHTEAFF.